The sequence of this T cell receptor (beta chain) was determined in a study of blood T cell repertoires in COVID-19. Study in general: The origin of the acute and convalescent COVID-19 samples was the United States, Italy and Spain. T cells, B-cell-depleted T cells, or PBMCs supplied cDNA or gDNA.

Original methodology: Reference gene primer amplification gave nucleated cell count estimates. Sequenced by immunoSEQ multiplex PCR; TCRdb stores in-frame clones only, minus some. That table supplies the V and J calls and clone size; D and trimming were determined from the DNA. The sample carries about 150,000 clones, 88% recorded once. This CDR3 is built from 16 residues. V lost 2 bases, J lost 1 base, and 12 bases lay in between. Germline V gives CDR1 MNHEY, CDR2 SVGAGI. The receptor was isolated from a man aged 50 or older who had recovered from COVID-19. The chain couples TRBV6-5 to TRBJ2-4, with D maybe TRBD1 (7 bases). Sequenced: peripheral blood. This CDR3 is CASSYDPGGAKNIQYF. CDR3 DNA sequence: TGTGCCAGCAGTTACGACCCAGGGGGGGCCAAAAACATTCAGTACTTC.